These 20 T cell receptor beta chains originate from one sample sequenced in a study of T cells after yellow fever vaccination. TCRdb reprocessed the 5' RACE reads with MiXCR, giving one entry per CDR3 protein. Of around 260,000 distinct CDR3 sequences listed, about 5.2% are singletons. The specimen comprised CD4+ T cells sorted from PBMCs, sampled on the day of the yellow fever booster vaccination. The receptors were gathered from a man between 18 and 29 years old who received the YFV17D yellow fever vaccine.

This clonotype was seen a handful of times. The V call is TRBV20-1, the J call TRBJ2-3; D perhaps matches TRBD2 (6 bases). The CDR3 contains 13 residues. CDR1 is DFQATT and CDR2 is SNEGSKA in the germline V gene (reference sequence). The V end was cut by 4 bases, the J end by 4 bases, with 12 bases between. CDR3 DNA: TGCAGTGCTACGGGGGTCGGCCCAGATACGCAGTATTTT. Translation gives CSATGVGPDTQYF.

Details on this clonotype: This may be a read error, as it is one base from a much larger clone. The CDR3 bases are TGTGCCAGCAGCCAGGGGGGGAGCGGGCAGACCCAGCATTTT. The encoded protein is CASSQGGSGQTQHF. This sequence joins TRBV5-6 and TRBJ1-5, with 7 bases identical to TRBD1. Germline CDR1 SGHDT, CDR2 YYEEEE. V shed 4 bases and J 11 bases; nucleotides not matched to a gene: 12. This CDR3 contains 14 residues.

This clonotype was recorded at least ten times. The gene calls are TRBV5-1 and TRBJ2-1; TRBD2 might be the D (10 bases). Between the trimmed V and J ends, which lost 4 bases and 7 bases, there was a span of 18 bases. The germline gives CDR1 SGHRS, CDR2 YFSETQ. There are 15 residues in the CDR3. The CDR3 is CASSQRGGTGNEQFF. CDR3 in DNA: TGCGCCAGCAGCCAGCGGGGGGGGACAGGGAATGAGCAGTTCTTC.

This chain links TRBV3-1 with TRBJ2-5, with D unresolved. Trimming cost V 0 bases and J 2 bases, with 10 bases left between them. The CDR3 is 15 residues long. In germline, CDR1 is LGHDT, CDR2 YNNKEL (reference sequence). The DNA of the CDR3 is TGTGCCAGCAGCCAAGATCGACTTCTACAAGAGACCCAGTACTTC. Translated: CASSQDRLLQETQYF.

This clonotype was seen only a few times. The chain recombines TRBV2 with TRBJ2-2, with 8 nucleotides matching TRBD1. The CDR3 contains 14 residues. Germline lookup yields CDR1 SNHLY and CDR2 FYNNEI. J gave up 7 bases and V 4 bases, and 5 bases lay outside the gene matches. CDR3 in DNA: TGTGCCAGCAGTGGACAGGGGTATGGCGGGGAGCTGTTTTTT. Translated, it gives CASSGQGYGGELFF.

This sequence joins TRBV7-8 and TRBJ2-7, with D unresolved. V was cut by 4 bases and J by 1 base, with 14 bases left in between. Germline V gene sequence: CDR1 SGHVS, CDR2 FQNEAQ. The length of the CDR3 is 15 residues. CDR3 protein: CASSSRDHMSYEQYF. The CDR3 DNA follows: TGTGCCAGCAGCTCTAGGGATCACATGTCCTACGAGCAGTACTTC.

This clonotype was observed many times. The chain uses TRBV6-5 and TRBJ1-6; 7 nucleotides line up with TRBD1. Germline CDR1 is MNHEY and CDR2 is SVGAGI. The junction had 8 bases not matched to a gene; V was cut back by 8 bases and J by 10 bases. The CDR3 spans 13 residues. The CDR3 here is CASSPRGGSPLHF. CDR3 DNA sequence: TGTGCCAGCTCACCAAGAGGGGGCTCACCCCTCCACTTT.

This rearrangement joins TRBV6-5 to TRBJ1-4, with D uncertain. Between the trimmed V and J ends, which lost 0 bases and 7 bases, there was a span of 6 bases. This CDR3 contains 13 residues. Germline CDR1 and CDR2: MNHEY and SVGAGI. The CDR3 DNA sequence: TGTGCCAGCAGTTACTCGGGTCGTGAAAAACTGTTTTTT. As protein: CASSYSGREKLFF.

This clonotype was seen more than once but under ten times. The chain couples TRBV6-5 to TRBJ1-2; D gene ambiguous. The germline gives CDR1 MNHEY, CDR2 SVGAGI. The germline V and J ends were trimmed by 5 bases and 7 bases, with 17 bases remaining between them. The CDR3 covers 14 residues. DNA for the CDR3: TGTGCCAGCAGTCCCCCCGGGTCGACGGTTGGCTACACCTTC. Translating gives CASSPPGSTVGYTF.

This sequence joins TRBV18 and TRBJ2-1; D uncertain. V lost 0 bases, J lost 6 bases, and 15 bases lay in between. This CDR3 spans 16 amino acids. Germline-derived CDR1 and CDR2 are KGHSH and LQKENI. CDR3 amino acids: CASSPPVGIIGNEQFF. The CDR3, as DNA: TGTGCCAGCTCACCACCGGTGGGTATAATCGGCAATGAGCAGTTCTTC.

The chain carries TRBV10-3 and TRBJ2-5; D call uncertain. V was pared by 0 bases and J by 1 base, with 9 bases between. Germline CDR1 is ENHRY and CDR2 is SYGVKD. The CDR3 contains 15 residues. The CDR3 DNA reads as TGTGCCATCAGTGAGTCAAGGGCTCGCCAAGAGACCCAGTACTTC. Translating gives CAISESRARQETQYF.

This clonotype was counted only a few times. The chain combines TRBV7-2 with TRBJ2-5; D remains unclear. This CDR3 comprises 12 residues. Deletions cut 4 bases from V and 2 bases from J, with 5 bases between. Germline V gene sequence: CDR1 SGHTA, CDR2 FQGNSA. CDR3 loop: CASSSLQETQYF. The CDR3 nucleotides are TGTGCCAGCAGCTCCCTACAAGAGACCCAGTACTTC.

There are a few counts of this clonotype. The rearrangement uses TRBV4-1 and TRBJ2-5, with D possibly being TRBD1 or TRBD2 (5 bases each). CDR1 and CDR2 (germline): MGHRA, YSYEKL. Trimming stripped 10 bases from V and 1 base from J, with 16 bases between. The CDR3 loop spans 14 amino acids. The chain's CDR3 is CATSGPRGQETQYF. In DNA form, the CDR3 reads TGCGCCACCTCAGGGCCCCGGGGCCAAGAGACCCAGTACTTC.

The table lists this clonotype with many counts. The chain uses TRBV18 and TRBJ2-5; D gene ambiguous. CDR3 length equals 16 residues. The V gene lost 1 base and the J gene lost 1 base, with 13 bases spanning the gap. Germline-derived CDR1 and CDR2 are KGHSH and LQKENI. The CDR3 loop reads CASSPLGGVPQETQYF. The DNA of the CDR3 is TGTGCCAGCTCACCACTCGGTGGGGTACCCCAAGAGACCCAGTACTTC.

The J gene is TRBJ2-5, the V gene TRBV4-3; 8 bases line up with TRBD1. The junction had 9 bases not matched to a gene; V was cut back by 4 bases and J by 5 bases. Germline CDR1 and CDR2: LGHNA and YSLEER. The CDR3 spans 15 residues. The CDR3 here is CASSRGQAVGETQYF. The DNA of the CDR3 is TGCGCCAGCAGCCGGGGACAGGCGGTTGGGGAGACCCAGTACTTC.

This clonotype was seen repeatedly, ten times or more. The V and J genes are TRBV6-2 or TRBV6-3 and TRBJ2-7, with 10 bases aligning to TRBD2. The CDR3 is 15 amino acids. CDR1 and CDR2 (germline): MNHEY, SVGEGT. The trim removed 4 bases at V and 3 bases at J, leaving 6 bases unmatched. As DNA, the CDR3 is TGTGCCAGCAGTTCAGCACTAGCGGGGTACTACGAGCAGTACTTC. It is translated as CASSSALAGYYEQYF.

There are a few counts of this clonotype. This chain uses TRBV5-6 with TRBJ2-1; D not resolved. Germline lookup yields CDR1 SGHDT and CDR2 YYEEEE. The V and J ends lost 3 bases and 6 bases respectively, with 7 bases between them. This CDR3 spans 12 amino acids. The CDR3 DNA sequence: TGTGCCAGCAGCTGGCAAAGCAATGAGCAGTTCTTC. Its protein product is CASSWQSNEQFF.

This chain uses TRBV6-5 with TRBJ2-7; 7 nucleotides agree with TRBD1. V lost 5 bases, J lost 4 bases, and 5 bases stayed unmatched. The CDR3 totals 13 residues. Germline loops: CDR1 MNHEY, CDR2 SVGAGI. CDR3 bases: TGTGCCAGCAGTGAGACAGGGTTTTACGAGCAGTACTTC. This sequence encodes CASSETGFYEQYF.

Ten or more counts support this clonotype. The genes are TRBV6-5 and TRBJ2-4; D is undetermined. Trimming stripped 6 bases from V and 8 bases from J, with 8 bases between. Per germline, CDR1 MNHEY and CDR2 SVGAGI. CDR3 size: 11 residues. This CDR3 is CASSRGYIQYF. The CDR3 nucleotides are TGTGCCAGCAGCCGTGGTTACATTCAGTACTTC.

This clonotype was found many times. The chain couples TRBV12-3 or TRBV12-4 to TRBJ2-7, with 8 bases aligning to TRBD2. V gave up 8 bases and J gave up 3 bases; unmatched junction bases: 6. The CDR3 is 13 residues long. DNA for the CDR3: TGTGCCAGCGGAACTAGCGGTTACTACGAGCAGTACTTC. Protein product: CASGTSGYYEQYF.